Given below is one T cell receptor (beta chain) in context. The target antigen is unknown. This CDR3 is built from 13 residues. Germline-derived CDR1 and CDR2 are LGHNT and FRNRAP. The V end was cut by 7 bases, the J end by 4 bases, with 13 bases between. The data were obtained in a study of blood T cells in healthy people across ages. General observations from the study: Diversity was estimated from one million T cells, and these estimates were considered underestimates.

Using a J-beta primer mix together with a sample-barcoded 5' primer, a second PCR was run for roughly 6 to 11 cycles. TCRdb processed the 5' RACE reads anew with MiXCR; each CDR3 protein has one entry. This repertoire shows more than 650,000 distinct CDR3 sequences, roughly 24% found once; its top ten account for under 3%. These data also featured in a second study, about T cells of mothers and their children.

The clonotype comes from a boy younger than 18 in good health. Sequencing used blood. This chain links TRBV12-5 with TRBJ1-1, with D uncertain. The DNA for the CDR3 is TGTGCTAGTGCCCTAGAAGGAGGCACTGAAGCTTTCTTT. Its translation: CASALEGGTEAFF. The complete variable domain, with remaining parts taken from reference TRBV12-5 and TRBJ1-1, reads DARVTQTPRHKVTEMGQEVTMRCQPILGHNTVFWYRQTMMQGLELLAYFRNRAPLDDSGMPKDRFSAEMPDATLATLKIQPSEPRDSAVYFCASALEGGTEAFFGQGTRLTVV.